These 9 T cell receptor beta chains were sequenced from one sample in a study. Tregs were sorted as CD4+CD25+CD127-/low cells. MiXCR was run by TCRdb on the 5' RACE reads, yielding one entry per CDR3 protein. The profile shows approximately 10,000 distinct CDR3 sequences, about a quarter of them singletons. The sample taken for sequencing was Tregs sorted from blood. The receptors stem from a female donor with breast cancer.

There are a few counts of this clonotype. The genes are TRBV15 and TRBJ1-4, with D perhaps matching TRBD1 (5 bases). V gave up 0 bases and J gave up 0 bases, with 11 bases separating them. This CDR3 contains 17 residues. Germline-derived CDR1 and CDR2 are LNHNV and YYDKDF (reference sequence). CDR3: CATSRDLTDPTNEKLFF. CDR3 in DNA: TGTGCCACCAGCAGAGACTTGACAGACCCAACTAATGAAAAACTGTTTTTT.

To note about this clonotype: A much larger clonotype is one base distant, so this may be a read error. This chain links TRBV28 with TRBJ2-3; 8 bases align to TRBD2. Germline V gene lookup returns CDR1 MDHEN and CDR2 SYDVKM. The CDR3 consists of 15 residues. This CDR3 reads CASRLLAVSTDAQYF. The CDR3 DNA is TGTGCCAGCAGACTACTAGCGGTTAGCACAGATGCGCAGTATTTT.

This clonotype appeared many times. This sequence joins TRBV24-1 and TRBJ2-1; weak D call: TRBD2 (5 bases). In germline, CDR1 is KGHDR, CDR2 SFDVKD. The CDR3 is 15 residues long. V lost 4 bases, J lost 5 bases, and 14 bases lay in between. The CDR3 loop reads CATSDLYGENNEQFF. In nucleotides, the CDR3 is TGTGCCACCAGTGACCTTTACGGGGAGAACAATGAGCAGTTCTTC.

By sample share, this clonotype is medium-sized. The gene calls are TRBV5-6 and TRBJ2-4; D assignment may be TRBD1 or TRBD2 (5 bases each). Germline V gene data show CDR1 as SGHDT and CDR2 as YYEEEE. This CDR3 contains 15 residues. Trimming took 3 bases from V and 0 from J, leaving 10 bases between them. The CDR3 region is CASSSTGLAKNIQYF. The DNA of the CDR3 is TGTGCCAGCAGCTCTACAGGACTAGCCAAAAACATTCAGTACTTC.

This clonotype was seen repeatedly, ten times or more. This chain uses TRBV6-5 with TRBJ2-7; D perhaps matches TRBD1 (6 bases). Trimming stripped 2 bases from V and 3 bases from J, with 11 bases between. CDR3 length: 14 amino acids. Germline-derived CDR1 and CDR2 are MNHEY and SVGAGI. The CDR3 sequence is CASSYIPGDYEQYF. CDR3 coding DNA: TGTGCCAGCAGTTACATCCCAGGGGACTACGAGCAGTACTTC.

In this sample, this clonotype is medium-sized. The chain carries TRBV20-1 and TRBJ1-5; 11 bases agree with TRBD1. Germline trimming cut 5 bases from V and 6 bases from J; bases unmatched to any gene: 6. Germline V gene lookup returns CDR1 DFQATT and CDR2 SNEGSKA (reference sequence). This CDR3 is 14 amino acids long. CDR3 loop: CSAGGQGVGQPQHF. The CDR3 coding sequence is TGCAGTGCTGGGGGACAGGGGGTTGGTCAGCCCCAGCATTTT.

This clonotype was recorded many times. The chain joins TRBV27 to TRBJ1-2; D perhaps matches TRBD1 (5 bases). Germline V gives CDR1 MNHEY, CDR2 SMNVEV (reference sequence). This CDR3 has 12 amino acids. V lost 3 bases and J 7 bases, leaving 9 bases between the germline ends. DNA of the CDR3: TGTGCCAGCAGTTTTGGGGGTAGTGGCTACACCTTC. Protein product: CASSFGGSGYTF.

This clonotype was observed a few times. This sequence joins TRBV27 and TRBJ2-7; D remains unclear. Germline-derived CDR1 and CDR2 are MNHEY and SMNVEV (reference sequence). CDR3 size: 11 residues. V lost 3 bases to trimming and J lost 5 bases, with 5 bases between them. This CDR3 reads CASSFGHEQYF. CDR3 bases: TGTGCCAGCAGTTTTGGGCACGAGCAGTACTTC.

Relative to its sample, this clonotype is medium-sized. The V and J genes are TRBV6-5 and TRBJ2-1; D is uncertain. This CDR3 contains 16 residues. Germline CDR1 is MNHEY and CDR2 is SVGAGI. The ends were cut back, 0 bases at V and 8 bases at J, with 17 bases in the middle. The CDR3 region is CASSYSFSIESDEQFF. DNA for the CDR3: TGTGCCAGCAGTTACTCGTTTTCGATAGAAAGCGATGAGCAGTTCTTC.